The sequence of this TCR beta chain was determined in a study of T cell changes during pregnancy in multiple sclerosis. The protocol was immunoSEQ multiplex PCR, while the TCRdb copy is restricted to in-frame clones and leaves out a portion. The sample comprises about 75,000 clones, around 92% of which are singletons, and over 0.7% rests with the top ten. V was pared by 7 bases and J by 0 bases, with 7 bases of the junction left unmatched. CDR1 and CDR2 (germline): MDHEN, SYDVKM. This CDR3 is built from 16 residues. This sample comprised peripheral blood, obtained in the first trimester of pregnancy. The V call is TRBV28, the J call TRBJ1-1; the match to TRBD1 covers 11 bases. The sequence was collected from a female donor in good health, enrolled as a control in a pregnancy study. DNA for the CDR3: TGTGCCAGCAACCGAGGACAGGGGGCCCTGAACACTGAAGCTTTCTTT. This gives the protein CASNRGQGALNTEAFF.